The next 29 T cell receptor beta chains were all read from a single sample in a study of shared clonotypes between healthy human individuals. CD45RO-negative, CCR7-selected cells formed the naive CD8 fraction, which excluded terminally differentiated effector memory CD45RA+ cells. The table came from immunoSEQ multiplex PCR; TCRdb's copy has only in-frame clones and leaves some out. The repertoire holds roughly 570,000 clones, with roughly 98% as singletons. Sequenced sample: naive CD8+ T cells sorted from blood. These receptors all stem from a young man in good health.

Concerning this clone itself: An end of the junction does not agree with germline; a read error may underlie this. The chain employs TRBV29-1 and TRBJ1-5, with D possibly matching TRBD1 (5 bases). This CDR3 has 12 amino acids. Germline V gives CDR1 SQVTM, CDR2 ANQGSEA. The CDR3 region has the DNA TGCAGCGTTGAAGATGGACATCAGTCCCAGCATTTT. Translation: CSVEDGHQSQHF.

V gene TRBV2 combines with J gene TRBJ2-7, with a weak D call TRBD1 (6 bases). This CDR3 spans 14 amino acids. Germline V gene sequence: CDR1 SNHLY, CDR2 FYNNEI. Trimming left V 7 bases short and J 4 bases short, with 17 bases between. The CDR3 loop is CASIPFGGGYEQYF. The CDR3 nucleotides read TGTGCCAGCATCCCGTTTGGGGGCGGGTACGAGCAGTACTTC. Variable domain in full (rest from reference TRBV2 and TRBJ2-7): EPEVTQTPSHQVTQMGQEVILRCVPISNHLYFYWYRQILGQKVEFLVSFYNNEISEKSEIFDDQFSVERPDGSNFTLKIRSTKLEDSAMYFCASIPFGGGYEQYFGPGTRLTVT.

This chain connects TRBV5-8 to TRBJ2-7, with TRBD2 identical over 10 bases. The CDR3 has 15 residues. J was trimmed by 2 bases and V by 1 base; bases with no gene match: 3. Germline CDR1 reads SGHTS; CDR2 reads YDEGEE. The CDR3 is CASSLILAGAYEQYF. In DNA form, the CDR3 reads TGTGCCAGCAGCTTGATTCTAGCGGGAGCCTACGAGCAGTACTTC. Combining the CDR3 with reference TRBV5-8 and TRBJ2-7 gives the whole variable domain EAGVTQSPTHLIKTRGQQATLRCSPISGHTSVYWYQQALGLGLQFLLWYDEGEERNRGNFPPRFSGRQFPNYSSELNVNALELEDSALYLCASSLILAGAYEQYFGPGTRLTVT.

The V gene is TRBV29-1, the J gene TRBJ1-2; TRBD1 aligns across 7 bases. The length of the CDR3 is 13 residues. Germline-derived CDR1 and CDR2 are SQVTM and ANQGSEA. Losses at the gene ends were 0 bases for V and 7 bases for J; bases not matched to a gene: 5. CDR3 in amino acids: CSVEDGTDRGYTF. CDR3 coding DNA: TGCAGCGTTGAAGATGGGACAGACCGTGGCTACACCTTC.

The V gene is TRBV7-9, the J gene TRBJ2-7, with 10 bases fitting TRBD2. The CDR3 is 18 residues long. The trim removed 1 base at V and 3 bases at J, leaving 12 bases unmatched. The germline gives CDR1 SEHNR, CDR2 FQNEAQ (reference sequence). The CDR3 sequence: CASSLDSGRTSLNYEQYF. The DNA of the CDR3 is TGTGCCAGCAGCTTAGATAGCGGGAGGACCTCCCTGAACTACGAGCAGTACTTC.

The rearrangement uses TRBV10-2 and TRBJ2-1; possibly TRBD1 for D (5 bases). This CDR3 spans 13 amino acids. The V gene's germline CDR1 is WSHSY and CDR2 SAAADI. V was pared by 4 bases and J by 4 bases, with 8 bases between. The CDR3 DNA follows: TGCGCCAGCAGTGGGGGCATTTACAATGAGCAGTTCTTC. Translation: CASSGGIYNEQFF.

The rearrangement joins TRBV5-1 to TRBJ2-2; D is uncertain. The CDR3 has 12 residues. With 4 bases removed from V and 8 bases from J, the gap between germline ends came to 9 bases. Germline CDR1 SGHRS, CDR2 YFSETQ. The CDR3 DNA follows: TGCGCCAGCAGCCCGGAAGGGGGGGAGCTGTTTTTT. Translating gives CASSPEGGELFF.

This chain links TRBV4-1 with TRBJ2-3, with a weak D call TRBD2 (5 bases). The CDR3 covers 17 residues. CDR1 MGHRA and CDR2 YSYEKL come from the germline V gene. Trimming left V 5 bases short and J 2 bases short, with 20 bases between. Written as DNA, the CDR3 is TGCGCCAGCAGCTTTACTTTCAACGCGGGTCACACAGATACGCAGTATTTT. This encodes CASSFTFNAGHTDTQYF.

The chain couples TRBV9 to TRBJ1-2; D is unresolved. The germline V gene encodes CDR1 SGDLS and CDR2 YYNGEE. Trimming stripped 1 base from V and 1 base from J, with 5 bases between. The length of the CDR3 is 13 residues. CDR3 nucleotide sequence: TGTGCCAGCAGCGTACAAGATAACTATGGCTACACCTTC. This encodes CASSVQDNYGYTF.

CDR3: CASSFDSGPSSGELFF. The CDR3 nucleotides read TGTGCCAGCAGCTTCGATAGCGGACCCTCAAGCGGGGAGCTGTTTTTT. The gene calls are TRBV5-4 and TRBJ2-2; TRBD2 is a possible D gene (6 bases). The CDR3 covers 16 residues. Germline assignment: CDR1 SGHNT and CDR2 YYREEE (reference sequence). V lost 2 bases to trimming and J lost 7 bases, with 18 bases between them.

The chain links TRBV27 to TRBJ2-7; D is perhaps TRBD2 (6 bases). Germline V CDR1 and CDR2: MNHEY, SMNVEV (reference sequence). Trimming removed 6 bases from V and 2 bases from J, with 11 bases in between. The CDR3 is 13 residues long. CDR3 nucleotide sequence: TGTGCCAGCAGGGCTAGCGTGACCTACGAGCAGTACTTC. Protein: CASRASVTYEQYF.

In nucleotides, the CDR3 is TGTGCCAGTGGACGGACTAGCGCGTACGAGCAGTACTTC. This gives the protein CASGRTSAYEQYF. V and J are TRBV7-9 and TRBJ2-7, with 9 nucleotides matching TRBD2. Trimming took 9 bases from V and 4 from J; bases not matched to a gene: 7. The length of the CDR3 is 13 residues. Per the germline V gene, CDR1 is SEHNR and CDR2 is FQNEAQ (reference sequence).

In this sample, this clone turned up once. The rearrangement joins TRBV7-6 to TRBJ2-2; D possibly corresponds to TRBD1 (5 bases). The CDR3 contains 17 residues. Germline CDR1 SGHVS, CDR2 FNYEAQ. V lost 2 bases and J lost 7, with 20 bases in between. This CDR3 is CASSLQTTNRFRGELFF. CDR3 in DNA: TGTGCCAGCAGCTTACAGACGACGAACAGGTTCCGCGGGGAGCTGTTTTTT.

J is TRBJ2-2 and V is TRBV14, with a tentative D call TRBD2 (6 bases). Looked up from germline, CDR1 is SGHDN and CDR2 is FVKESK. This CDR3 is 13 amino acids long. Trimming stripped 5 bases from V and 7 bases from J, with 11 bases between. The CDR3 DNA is TGTGCCAGCAGCTTCGGGAGCGGCGGGGAGCTGTTTTTT. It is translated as CASSFGSGGELFF.

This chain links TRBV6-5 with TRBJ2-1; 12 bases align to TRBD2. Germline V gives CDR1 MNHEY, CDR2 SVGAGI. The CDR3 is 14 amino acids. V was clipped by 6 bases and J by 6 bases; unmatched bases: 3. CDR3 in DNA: TGTGCCAGCAGCGAACTAGCGGGAGGCAATGAGCAGTTCTTC. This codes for CASSELAGGNEQFF.

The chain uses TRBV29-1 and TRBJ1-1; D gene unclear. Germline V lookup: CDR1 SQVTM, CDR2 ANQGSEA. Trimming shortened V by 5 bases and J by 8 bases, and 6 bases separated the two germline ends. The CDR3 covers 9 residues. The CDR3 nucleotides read TGCAGCGTTCGACAAGAAGCTTTCTTT. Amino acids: CSVRQEAFF.

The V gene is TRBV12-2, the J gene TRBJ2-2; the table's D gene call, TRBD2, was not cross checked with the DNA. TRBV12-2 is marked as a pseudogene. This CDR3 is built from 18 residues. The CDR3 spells CASRSRTSGRSNTGELFF. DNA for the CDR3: TGTGCAAGTCGCTCGAGGACTAGCGGGAGGTCGAACACCGGGGAGCTGTTTTTT.

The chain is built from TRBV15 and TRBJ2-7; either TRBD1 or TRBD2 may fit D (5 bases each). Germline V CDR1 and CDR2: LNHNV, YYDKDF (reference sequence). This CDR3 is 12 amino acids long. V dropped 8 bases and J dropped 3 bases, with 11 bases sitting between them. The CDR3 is CATGDLDYEQYF. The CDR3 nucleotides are TGTGCCACCGGGGACCTGGACTACGAGCAGTACTTC.

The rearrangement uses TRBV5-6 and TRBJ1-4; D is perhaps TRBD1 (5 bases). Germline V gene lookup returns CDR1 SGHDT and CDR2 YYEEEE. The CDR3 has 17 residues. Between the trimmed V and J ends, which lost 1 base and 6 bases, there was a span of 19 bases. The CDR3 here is CASSLWFRGGDHEKLFF. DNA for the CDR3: TGTGCCAGCAGCTTGTGGTTCCGGGGGGGAGACCATGAAAAACTGTTTTTT.

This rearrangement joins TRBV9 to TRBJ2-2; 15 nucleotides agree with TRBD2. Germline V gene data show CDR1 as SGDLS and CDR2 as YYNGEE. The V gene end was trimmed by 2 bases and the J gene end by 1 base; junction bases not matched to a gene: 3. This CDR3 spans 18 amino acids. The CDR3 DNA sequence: TGTGCCAGCAGCGTCTCGGGACTAGCGGGAGGGAACACCGGGGAGCTGTTTTTT. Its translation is CASSVSGLAGGNTGELFF.

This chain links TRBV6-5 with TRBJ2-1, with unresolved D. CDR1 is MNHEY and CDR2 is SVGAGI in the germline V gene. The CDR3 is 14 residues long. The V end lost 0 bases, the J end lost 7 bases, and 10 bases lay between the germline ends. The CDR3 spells CASSYSTSGNEQFF. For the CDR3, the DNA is TGTGCCAGCAGTTACTCGACGAGTGGGAATGAGCAGTTCTTC.

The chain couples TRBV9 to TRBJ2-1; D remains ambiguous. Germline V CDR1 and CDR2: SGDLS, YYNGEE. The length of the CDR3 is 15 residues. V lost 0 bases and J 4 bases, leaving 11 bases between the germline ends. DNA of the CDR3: TGTGCCAGCAGCGTAGAATCTACCAGATACAATGAGCAGTTCTTC. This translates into CASSVESTRYNEQFF.

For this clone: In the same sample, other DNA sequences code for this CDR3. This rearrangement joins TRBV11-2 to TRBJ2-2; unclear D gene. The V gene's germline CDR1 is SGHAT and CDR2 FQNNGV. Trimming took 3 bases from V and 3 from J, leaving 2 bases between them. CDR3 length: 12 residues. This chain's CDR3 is CASSFDTGELFF. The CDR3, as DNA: TGTGCCAGCAGCTTCGACACCGGGGAGCTGTTTTTT.

CDR3 in DNA: TGTGCCAGCAGCTTACAGGGTACGGAAGAGACCCAGTACTTC. Encoded protein: CASSLQGTEETQYF. The chain combines TRBV7-9 with TRBJ2-5, with D possibly TRBD1 on 5 matching bases. The V end lost 2 bases, the J end lost 3 bases, and 10 bases lay between the germline ends. Germline V CDR1 and CDR2: SEHNR, FQNEAQ (reference sequence). The CDR3 runs to 14 residues.

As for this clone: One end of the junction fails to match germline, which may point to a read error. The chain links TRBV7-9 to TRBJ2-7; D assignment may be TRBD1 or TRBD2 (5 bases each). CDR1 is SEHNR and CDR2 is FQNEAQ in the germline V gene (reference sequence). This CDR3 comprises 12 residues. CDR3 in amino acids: CASSPPGGSPDF. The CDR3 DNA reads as TGTGCCAGCAGCCCCCCTGGGGGTTCCCCGGACTTC.

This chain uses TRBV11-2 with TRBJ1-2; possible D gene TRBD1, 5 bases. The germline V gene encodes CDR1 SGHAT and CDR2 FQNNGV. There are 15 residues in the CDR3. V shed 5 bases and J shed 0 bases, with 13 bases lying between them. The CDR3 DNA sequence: TGTGCCAGCAGCGGTCGATTGACAGCTAACTATGGCTACACCTTC. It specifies CASSGRLTANYGYTF.

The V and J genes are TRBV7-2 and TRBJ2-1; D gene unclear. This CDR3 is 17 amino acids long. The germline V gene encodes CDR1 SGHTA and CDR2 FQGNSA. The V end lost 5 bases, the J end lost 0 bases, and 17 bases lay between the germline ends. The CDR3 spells CASSHGKPHSSYNEQFF. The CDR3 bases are TGTGCCAGCAGCCATGGGAAGCCCCACTCCTCCTACAATGAGCAGTTCTTC.

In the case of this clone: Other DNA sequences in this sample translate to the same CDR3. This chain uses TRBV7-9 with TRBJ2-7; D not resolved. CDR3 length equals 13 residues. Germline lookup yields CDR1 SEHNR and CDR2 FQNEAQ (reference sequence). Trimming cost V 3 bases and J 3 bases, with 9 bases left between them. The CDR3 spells CASSFRGSYEQYF. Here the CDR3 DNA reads TGTGCCAGCAGCTTTCGCGGCAGCTACGAGCAGTACTTC.

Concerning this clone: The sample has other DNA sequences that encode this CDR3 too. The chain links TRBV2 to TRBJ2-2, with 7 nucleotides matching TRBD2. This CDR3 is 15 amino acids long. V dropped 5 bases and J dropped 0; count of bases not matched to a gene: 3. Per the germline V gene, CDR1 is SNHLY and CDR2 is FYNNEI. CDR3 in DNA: TGTGCCAGCAGTCCGGGGACTACGAACACCGGGGAGCTGTTTTTT. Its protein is CASSPGTTNTGELFF.